This T cell receptor beta chain was recorded in a study of blood T cell repertoires in COVID-19. Study background: The study drew acute and convalescent COVID-19 samples from the United States, Italy and Spain. From T cells, B-cell-depleted T cells, or PBMCs came the material, which was cDNA or gDNA.

In the authors' workflow: Quantification of nucleated cells was approximated via reference gene primer amplification. The repertoire was sequenced with immunoSEQ multiplex PCR; TCRdb's copy has only in-frame clones and lacks some. V and J calls and clone size come straight from that table; D and trimming were deduced from the DNA. In the table there are roughly 180,000 clones, approximately 80% of which are singletons. This CDR3 comprises 11 residues. Trimming shortened V by 6 bases and J by 4 bases, and 7 bases separated the two germline ends. The germline gives CDR1 SNHLY, CDR2 FYNNEI. Seattle researchers signed up patients amid active infection and tracked them longitudinally.

What was sequenced was peripheral blood. The sequence was obtained from a middle-aged woman with COVID-19, enrolled during active disease. This sequence joins TRBV2 and TRBJ2-7; D is ambiguous. The DNA for the CDR3 is TGTGCCAGCAGATTCAGGTACGAGCAGTACTTC. Translated: CASRFRYEQYF.